The entry that follows covers one TCR beta chain sequence. Its antigen is as yet unknown. The sample is drawn from a study of cytomegalovirus exposure and HLA in healthy donors. Researchers ran the PCR with 60 Vbeta and 13 Jbeta primers. Here immunoSEQ multiplex PCR was the method, and the copy in TCRdb shows in-frame clones only, minus some. The sample carries around 84,000 clones, about 78% recorded once. Nominally healthy donors provided the samples, though records likely missed some immune exposures. The V and J ends lost 7 bases and 4 bases, in that order; junction bases with no gene match: 8. The CDR3 spans 14 residues. From germline, CDR1 is MNHNS and CDR2 SASEGT. Study-wide results and caveats: A later analysis linked a missense variant in DCLRE1C to the trimming of TCR beta V and J genes.

The sample consisted of PBMCs. The chain combines TRBV6-1 with TRBJ1-2; 8 bases match TRBD1. This clonotype originated in a man over 45 in good health and CMV-seronegative. The DNA for the CDR3 is TGTGCCAGCACTGGAGGACAGGGCTCCTATGGCTACACCTTC. This codes for CASTGGQGSYGYTF.